Listed below are T cell receptor beta chains from one sample, sequenced in a study of T cell repertoires in cytomegalovirus infection. One entry per CDR3 protein, called by TCRdb with MiXCR from the reads. This table holds fewer than 550,000 distinct CDR3 sequences, 11% found once. Material: PBMCs. These receptors originate from a human donor in good health (CMV status not recorded). Some clones in this sample may be carry-over from other donors' samples. Each CDR3 is given with its conserved first and last residue.

v_gene: TRBV6-1; j_gene: TRBJ1-6; CDR3aa: CASSGAENSPLHF
v_gene: TRBV12-3/TRBV12-4; j_gene: TRBJ2-1; CDR3aa: CASSFASGGPLNEQFF
v_gene: TRBV5-1; j_gene: TRBJ2-2; CDR3aa: CASSWERSGELFF
v_gene: TRBV27; j_gene: TRBJ1-1; CDR3aa: CASSLEGMANTEAFF
v_gene: TRBV3-1; j_gene: TRBJ2-1; CDR3aa: CASSQGLAEYNEQFF
v_gene: TRBV28; j_gene: TRBJ1-5; CDR3aa: CASSFGSRGQPQHF
v_gene: TRBV28; j_gene: TRBJ2-2; CDR3aa: CASINTGTSGTGELFF
v_gene: TRBV19; j_gene: TRBJ1-4; CDR3aa: CASSTAGATNEKLFF
v_gene: TRBV7-9; j_gene: TRBJ1-4; CDR3aa: CASSPPGQGYEKLFF
v_gene: TRBV5-1; j_gene: TRBJ2-2; CDR3aa: CASSFRAPGTGELFF
v_gene: TRBV20-1; j_gene: TRBJ2-1; CDR3aa: CSARPPKGGGRNEQFF
v_gene: TRBV20-1; j_gene: TRBJ1-5; CDR3aa: CSARGGNNQPQHF
v_gene: TRBV7-6; j_gene: TRBJ1-2; CDR3aa: CASSLNKGGGYGYTF
v_gene: TRBV19; j_gene: TRBJ2-7; CDR3aa: CASSSRTSGSHEQYF
v_gene: TRBV11-2; j_gene: TRBJ2-6; CDR3aa: CASSLVGILSGANVLTF
v_gene: TRBV7-2; j_gene: TRBJ2-5; CDR3aa: CASSLGVAMEKTQYF
v_gene: TRBV28; j_gene: TRBJ2-7; CDR3aa: CASSSIEQYF
v_gene: TRBV18; j_gene: TRBJ1-2; CDR3aa: CASSPGIGPREGYTF
v_gene: TRBV7-8; j_gene: TRBJ1-5; CDR3aa: CASSQIGTGRSNQPQHF
v_gene: TRBV2; j_gene: TRBJ2-1; CDR3aa: CASPRGETAYNEQFF
v_gene: TRBV12-3/TRBV12-4; j_gene: TRBJ1-1; CDR3aa: CASSFDTEAFF
v_gene: TRBV7-3; j_gene: TRBJ2-7; CDR3aa: CASNLRVLSYEQYF
v_gene: TRBV25-1; j_gene: TRBJ2-5; CDR3aa: CASSESLLQETQYF
v_gene: TRBV19; j_gene: TRBJ1-6; CDR3aa: CASSYSDGASPLHF
v_gene: TRBV20-1; j_gene: TRBJ2-1; CDR3aa: CSARDPGLHNEQFF
v_gene: TRBV6-2/TRBV6-3; j_gene: TRBJ2-1; CDR3aa: CASSRPRTLYNEQFF
v_gene: TRBV15; j_gene: TRBJ2-1; CDR3aa: CATSRDKGRSGPQNEQFF
v_gene: TRBV19; j_gene: TRBJ1-1; CDR3aa: CASSLGHTGTEAFF
v_gene: TRBV7-2; j_gene: TRBJ1-5; CDR3aa: CASSLEGDQPQHF
v_gene: TRBV10-3; j_gene: TRBJ1-2; CDR3aa: CAISESRGNAAGYTF
v_gene: TRBV24-1; j_gene: TRBJ2-1; CDR3aa: CATSDAGTSGYNEQFF
v_gene: TRBV18; j_gene: TRBJ1-2; CDR3aa: CASSPEFGANNYGYTF
v_gene: TRBV7-7; j_gene: TRBJ2-7; CDR3aa: CASSYGQGWPYEQYF
v_gene: TRBV12-3/TRBV12-4; j_gene: TRBJ2-1; CDR3aa: CASSRGGAYNEQFF
v_gene: TRBV2; j_gene: TRBJ2-1; CDR3aa: CASSEASREGFF
v_gene: TRBV27; j_gene: TRBJ2-2; CDR3aa: CASSWTYTGELFF
v_gene: TRBV5-4; j_gene: TRBJ2-2; CDR3aa: CASSLVGRYSNTGELFF
v_gene: TRBV28; j_gene: TRBJ2-4; CDR3aa: CASSLSGQQGRRNIQYF
v_gene: TRBV12-3/TRBV12-4; j_gene: TRBJ1-3; CDR3aa: CASTGTGGNTIYF
v_gene: TRBV6-6; j_gene: TRBJ2-3; CDR3aa: CASSYGSGRIWADTQYF